This T cell receptor (beta chain) was sequenced for a study of OX40 agonist ivuxolimab in advanced cancers. The protocol was immunoSEQ multiplex PCR, while the TCRdb copy is restricted to in-frame clones and leaves out a portion. Here the sample spans 80,000 or so clones, 89% being singletons. Patients with a history of autoimmune disease or on systemic immunosuppression were excluded. The CDR3 extends over 17 amino acids. V gave up 5 bases and J gave up 4 bases, with 21 bases separating them. Germline values: CDR1 SGHVT, CDR2 SQSDAQ. This sequence was found in an adult with an advanced solid tumor such as melanoma, head and neck, liver or kidney cancer. Material: CD4+ or CD8+ T cells sorted from blood, obtained in a trial of the OX40 agonist ivuxolimab. The chain recombines TRBV7-4 with TRBJ1-5; D is possibly TRBD1 (6 bases). CDR3 loop: CASSPSGGAIGNQPQHF. CDR3 sequence (DNA): TGTGCCAGCAGCCCCAGTGGGGGGGCAATTGGTAATCAGCCCCAGCATTTT.